Presented here are 24 T cell receptor beta chains from one specimen sequenced in a study of beta chain features in type 1 diabetes. Expressed TCRB transcripts were sequenced, since all the RNA that had been isolated was reverse transcribed. Method: immunoSEQ multiplex PCR; TCRdb's copy keeps in-frame clones and lacks some. The sample consists of roughly 100,000 clones, approximately 30% of them appearing once. No cognate antigen is known for these TCRs. Findings of the study overall: A moderate, significant TCRB CDR3 shortening appeared in type 1 diabetes across four CD4+ subsets.

The source material was central memory CD4+ T cells from blood. All receptors derive from a woman aged 18-29 years with type 1 diabetes.

This chain links TRBV28 with TRBJ2-7; D is undetermined. Germline CDR1 is MDHEN and CDR2 is SYDVKM. The CDR3 totals 12 residues. The V end was cut by 6 bases, the J end by 4 bases, with 10 bases between. The CDR3 DNA follows: TGTGCCAGCAGCCCCAGACAATACGAGCAGTACTTC. Translation: CASSPRQYEQYF.

This clone was seen only a few times. The J gene is TRBJ2-1, the V gene TRBV5-1, with 12 bases that match TRBD2. Germline CDR1 SGHRS, CDR2 YFSETQ. The junction had 2 bases not matched to a gene; V was cut back by 0 bases and J by 7 bases. There are 15 residues in the CDR3. DNA for the CDR3: TGCGCCAGCAGCTTGGGGACTAGCGGGACAAATGAGCAGTTCTTC. Its translation is CASSLGTSGTNEQFF.

This chain links TRBV6-1 with TRBJ1-2, with a tentative D call TRBD1 (5 bases). Trimming cost V 5 bases and J 4 bases, with 14 bases left between them. Germline assignment: CDR1 MNHNS and CDR2 SASEGT. This CDR3 has 14 amino acids. CDR3 DNA: TGTGCCAGCAGTAGGGACGGGGGGGGCTATGGCTACACCTTC. It translates to CASSRDGGGYGYTF.

This clone was seen just once. This chain joins TRBV25-1 and TRBJ2-7, with TRBD1 matching over 8 bases. This CDR3 comprises 17 residues. The germline V gene encodes CDR1 MGHDK and CDR2 SYGVNS. V dropped 1 base and J dropped 7; count of bases not matched to a gene: 15. CDR3 protein: CASSELDRGRGLREQYF. The CDR3 bases are TGTGCCAGCAGTGAATTGGACCGGGGCAGGGGGCTAAGAGAGCAGTACTTC.

The chain links TRBV7-2 to TRBJ2-2; D uncertain. The CDR3 sequence is 15 residues long. CDR1 is SGHTA, CDR2 FQGNSA, per germline. V gave up 5 bases and J gave up 5 bases, with 15 bases separating them. In DNA form, the CDR3 reads TGTGCCAGCAGCCGAAATAGCCAAGCTACCGGGGAGCTGTTTTTT. Translating it yields CASSRNSQATGELFF.

The gene calls are TRBV19 and TRBJ1-2, with D hard to call. This CDR3 region has 14 residues. The V end was cut by 5 bases, the J end by 4 bases, with 14 bases between. Germline CDR1 and CDR2: LNHDA and SQIVND (reference sequence). The CDR3 loop reads CASSRRGLPYGYTF. The CDR3 DNA sequence: TGTGCCAGTAGTCGGCGAGGACTACCCTATGGCTACACCTTC.

This clone was observed a few times. V is TRBV27 and J is TRBJ2-7; 13 bases map to TRBD2. The germline CDR1 and CDR2 sequences are MNHEY and SMNVEV (reference sequence). With 7 bases clipped from V and 4 bases from J, the junction kept 22 bases outside the gene matches. The CDR3 contains 20 residues. Written as DNA, the CDR3 is TGTGCCAGCACCCTGGGGCCCCTCACCCGGACTAGCGGGAGTATGTACGAGCAGTACTTC. It translates to CASTLGPLTRTSGSMYEQYF.

The CDR3 DNA is TGTGCCAGCAGTGCGGGGGATGAGCAGTACGTC. Protein sequence: CASSAGDEQYV. The chain recombines TRBV6-4 with TRBJ2-7; a weak D match, TRBD2 (6 bases). CDR1 is MRHNA and CDR2 is SNTAGT in the germline V gene. Between the trimmed V and J ends, which lost 4 bases and 7 bases, there was a span of 8 bases. There are 11 residues in the CDR3.

This clone was counted only a few times. V usage is TRBV19 and J usage is TRBJ1-4, with 11 bases lining up with TRBD1. The CDR3 consists of 16 residues. V dropped 5 bases and J dropped 8; count of bases not matched to a gene: 10. Germline values: CDR1 LNHDA, CDR2 SQIVND (reference sequence). The CDR3 reads CASSSLQGQGDEKLFF. The CDR3 coding sequence is TGTGCCAGTAGTTCACTTCAGGGACAGGGGGACGAAAAACTGTTTTTT.

The genes are TRBV27 and TRBJ1-2; D is possibly TRBD1 (6 bases). Germline CDR1 MNHEY, CDR2 SMNVEV (reference sequence). Trimming cost V 2 bases and J 4 bases, with 8 bases left between them. The CDR3 is made up of 13 amino acids. The CDR3, as DNA: TGTGCCAGCAGTTTAGGGGGCGCCTATGGCTACACCTTC. Its protein product is CASSLGGAYGYTF.

In DNA form, the CDR3 reads TGCAGCGTTGAAGTCACGACTAGCGGGAGTGGTACGCAGTATTTT. Protein: CSVEVTTSGSGTQYF. The chain links TRBV29-1 to TRBJ2-3; TRBD2 matches at 12 bases. Germline lookup yields CDR1 SQVTM and CDR2 ANQGSEA. The V segment lost 1 base and the J segment 8 bases; nucleotides outside the gene matches: 7. The CDR3 extends over 15 amino acids.

V and J are TRBV6-1 and TRBJ1-3, with D uncertain. This CDR3 contains 14 residues. With 6 bases removed from V and 2 bases from J, the gap between germline ends came to 11 bases. Germline CDR1 reads MNHNS; CDR2 reads SASEGT. CDR3 sequence: CASRIGGAGNTIYF. The CDR3 coding sequence is TGTGCCAGCAGAATCGGCGGGGCTGGAAACACCATATATTTT.

The chain uses TRBV18 and TRBJ2-7; the match to TRBD1 covers 9 bases. Germline CDR1 and CDR2: KGHSH and LQKENI. V shed 6 bases and J 5 bases; nucleotides not matched to a gene: 8. The CDR3 is made up of 14 amino acids. DNA for the CDR3: TGTGCCAGCTCTCCAAACCGACAGGGGGACGAGCAGTACTTC. Translation: CASSPNRQGDEQYF.

This clone was recorded a few times. The chain uses TRBV11-2 and TRBJ2-1; 10 bases line up with TRBD2. CDR1 is SGHAT and CDR2 is FQNNGV in the germline V gene. The CDR3 extends over 16 amino acids. J was trimmed by 5 bases and V by 0 bases; bases with no gene match: 4. CDR3 region: CASSLESGRVDNEQFF. The CDR3 DNA sequence: TGTGCCAGCAGCTTAGAAAGCGGGAGGGTAGACAATGAGCAGTTCTTC. Full variable domain (missing parts from reference TRBV11-2 and TRBJ2-1): EAGVAQSPRYKIIEKRQSVAFWCNPISGHATLYWYQQILGQGPKLLIQFQNNGVVDDSQLPKDRFSAERLKGVDSTLKIQPAKLEDSAVYLCASSLESGRVDNEQFFGPGTRLTVL.

This clone was detected only a few times. This sequence joins TRBV6-5 and TRBJ2-1; D not resolved. V gave up 2 bases and J gave up 15 bases, with 5 bases separating them. The CDR3 spans 9 residues. Germline CDR1 reads MNHEY; CDR2 reads SVGAGI. The CDR3 region is CASSYAGFF. In DNA form, the CDR3 reads TGTGCCAGCAGTTACGCCGGGTTCTTC.

V and J are TRBV14 and TRBJ2-1; 7 bases align to TRBD2. The V gene's germline CDR1 is SGHDN and CDR2 FVKESK. V was pared by 4 bases and J by 0 bases, with 6 bases of the junction left unmatched. CDR3 size: 16 residues. This CDR3 reads CASSRVGGVSYNEQFF. DNA of the CDR3: TGTGCCAGCAGCCGTGTTGGGGGGGTCTCCTACAATGAGCAGTTCTTC.

The chain joins TRBV4-1 to TRBJ2-1, with 9 bases identical to TRBD2. With V trimmed by 0 bases and J by 4 bases, 4 bases remained unmatched. This CDR3 has 16 amino acids. Per germline, CDR1 MGHRA and CDR2 YSYEKL. The CDR3 sequence is CASSQDLAGNYNEQFF. CDR3 coding DNA: TGCGCCAGCAGCCAAGATCTAGCGGGAAATTACAATGAGCAGTTCTTC.

This chain links TRBV15 with TRBJ1-1, with D unresolved. The CDR3 runs 15 residues. The V gene lost 1 base and the J gene lost 1 base, with 10 bases spanning the gap. Looked up from germline, CDR1 is LNHNV and CDR2 is YYDKDF (reference sequence). The CDR3 loop reads CATSRGGNSNTEAFF. In nucleotides, the CDR3 is TGTGCCACCAGCAGAGGAGGGAATTCGAACACTGAAGCTTTCTTT.

This clone was seen a few times. The chain couples TRBV5-6 to TRBJ1-2; TRBD1 matches at 7 bases. Losses at the gene ends were 4 bases for V and 1 base for J; bases not matched to a gene: 4. The CDR3 runs 14 residues. Per the germline V gene, CDR1 is SGHDT and CDR2 is YYEEEE. The CDR3 region is CASSAGGFNYGYTF. For the CDR3, the DNA is TGTGCCAGCAGCGCAGGGGGGTTTAACTATGGCTACACCTTC.

This rearrangement joins TRBV7-9 to TRBJ2-7, with 13 bases aligning to TRBD2. Germline CDR1 SEHNR, CDR2 FQNEAQ (reference sequence). This CDR3 spans 13 amino acids. V shed 4 bases, J shed 12 bases, and the junction held 6 bases outside the gene matches. CDR3 residues: CASSSGLAGVLYF. As DNA, the CDR3 is TGTGCCAGCAGCTCAGGACTAGCGGGAGTCCTGTACTTC.

The rearrangement uses TRBV4-3 and TRBJ1-4; D is unresolved. There are 15 residues in the CDR3. Trimming took off 0 bases at V and 4 bases at J, with 9 bases between the two ends. CDR1 and CDR2 (germline): LGHNA, YSLEER. CDR3 in amino acids: CASSQDAADNEKLFF. The CDR3, as DNA: TGCGCCAGCAGCCAAGACGCGGCAGATAATGAAAAACTGTTTTTT.

With respect to this clone: Other DNA variants within this sample encode the same CDR3. The V gene is TRBV5-1, the J gene TRBJ2-1; weak D call: TRBD2 (5 bases). From germline, CDR1 is SGHRS and CDR2 YFSETQ. This CDR3 is 13 amino acids long. V was pared by 1 base and J by 6 bases, with 8 bases between. CDR3 amino acids: CASSLSRGNEQFF. CDR3 DNA: TGCGCCAGCAGCTTGTCCCGGGGCAATGAGCAGTTCTTC.

The chain carries TRBV10-2 and TRBJ1-1; the match to TRBD1 covers 9 bases. CDR1 WSHSY and CDR2 SAAADI come from the germline V gene. The trim removed 6 bases at V and 6 bases at J, leaving 23 bases unmatched. The length of the CDR3 is 19 residues. CDR3 nucleotide sequence: TGCGCCAGCAGGGCACCGGGACAGGGTTCTTTAGCTCGCGCGGCTGAAGCTTTCTTT. Translating gives CASRAPGQGSLARAAEAFF.

This rearrangement joins TRBV4-1 to TRBJ2-7; tentative D call: TRBD1 (6 bases). The CDR3 runs 13 residues. CDR1 and CDR2 from the germline V gene are MGHRA and YSYEKL. V lost 4 bases to trimming and J lost 4 bases, with 11 bases between them. The CDR3 sequence: CASSRQDGYEQYF. The DNA of the CDR3 is TGCGCCAGCAGCCGACAGGACGGTTACGAGCAGTACTTC.